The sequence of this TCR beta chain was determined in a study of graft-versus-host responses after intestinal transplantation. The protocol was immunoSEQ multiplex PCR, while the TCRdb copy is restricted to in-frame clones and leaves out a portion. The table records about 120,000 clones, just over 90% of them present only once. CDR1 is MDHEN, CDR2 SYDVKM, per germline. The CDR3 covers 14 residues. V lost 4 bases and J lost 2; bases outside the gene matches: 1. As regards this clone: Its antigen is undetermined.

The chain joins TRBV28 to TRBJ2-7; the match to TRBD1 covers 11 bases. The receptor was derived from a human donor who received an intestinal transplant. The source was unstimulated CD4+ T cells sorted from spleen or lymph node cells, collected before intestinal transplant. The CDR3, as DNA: TGTGCCAGCAGTTGGACAGGGGGCACCTACGAGCAGTACTTC. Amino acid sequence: CASSWTGGTYEQYF.